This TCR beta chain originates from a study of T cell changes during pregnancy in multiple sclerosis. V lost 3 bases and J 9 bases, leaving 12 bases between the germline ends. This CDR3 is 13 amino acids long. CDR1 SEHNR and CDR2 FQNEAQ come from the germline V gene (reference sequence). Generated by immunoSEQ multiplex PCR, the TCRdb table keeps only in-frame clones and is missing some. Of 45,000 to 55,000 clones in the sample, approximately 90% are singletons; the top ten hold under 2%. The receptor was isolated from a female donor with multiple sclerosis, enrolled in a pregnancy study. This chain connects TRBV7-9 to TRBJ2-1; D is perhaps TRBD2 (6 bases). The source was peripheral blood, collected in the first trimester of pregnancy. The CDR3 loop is CASSFLGLPEQFF. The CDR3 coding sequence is TGTGCCAGCAGCTTCCTGGGACTTCCTGAGCAGTTCTTC.